Following are 13 T cell receptor beta chains from one sample sequenced in a study of shared clonotypes between healthy human individuals. The protocol was immunoSEQ multiplex PCR, while the TCRdb copy is restricted to in-frame clones and leaves out a portion. Of some 2,400,000 clones in the sample, approximately 94% are singletons; the top ten hold roughly 0.13%. Specimen: naive CD4+ T cells sorted from blood. This sample's subset: CD45RA+ positively selected. The source of these receptors is a man between 18 and 29 years old in good health.

This clone came up once. The chain is built from TRBV5-5 and TRBJ2-1; TRBD2 matches 13 bases. The germline V gene encodes CDR1 SGHKS and CDR2 YYEKEE (reference sequence). V lost 2 bases and J lost 1; bases outside the gene matches: 6. The CDR3 contains 18 residues. CDR3 residues: CASSFGTSGAGSYNEQFF. The CDR3 nucleotides read TGTGCCAGCAGCTTTGGGACTAGCGGGGCAGGTTCCTACAATGAGCAGTTCTTC.

The rearrangement joins TRBV30 to TRBJ2-2; D is possibly TRBD1 (5 bases). Trimming took off 4 bases at V and 1 base at J, with 10 bases between the two ends. The CDR3 contains 14 residues. The V gene's germline CDR1 is GTSNPN and CDR2 SVGIG (reference sequence). The CDR3 DNA is TGTGCCTGGATGGCAGGGTTGAACACCGGGGAGCTGTTTTTT. Translated: CAWMAGLNTGELFF.

V usage is TRBV6-6 and J usage is TRBJ1-4; 7 nucleotides match TRBD1. V lost 6 bases, J lost 3 bases, and 7 bases stayed unmatched. This CDR3 is built from 15 residues. Per the germline V gene, CDR1 is MNHNY and CDR2 is SVGAGI (reference sequence). The CDR3 protein is CASRERTGANEKLFF. CDR3 in DNA: TGTGCCAGCAGGGAGCGGACAGGAGCTAATGAAAAACTGTTTTTT.

This chain joins TRBV7-6 and TRBJ2-1; D is undetermined. This CDR3 is built from 11 residues. The germline V gene encodes CDR1 SGHVS and CDR2 FNYEAQ. Trimming removed 5 bases at V and 3 bases at J, with 2 bases between. The CDR3 loop is CASSNYNEQFF. For the CDR3, the DNA is TGTGCCAGCAGCAACTACAATGAGCAGTTCTTC.

The V and J genes are TRBV9 and TRBJ1-1; TRBD1 is a possible D gene (5 bases). Trimming removed 4 bases from V and 6 bases from J, with 13 bases in between. The CDR3 is made up of 13 amino acids. CDR1 and CDR2 from the germline V gene are SGDLS and YYNGEE. The CDR3 protein is CASSLIGGSEAFF. DNA of the CDR3: TGTGCCAGCAGCCTAATCGGGGGATCTGAAGCTTTCTTT.

V and J are TRBV6-5 and TRBJ2-1; 11 positions match TRBD2. The CDR3 is 16 residues long. Trimming cost V 2 bases and J 10 bases; bases outside gene matches: 10. CDR1 is MNHEY and CDR2 is SVGAGI in the germline V gene. The CDR3 DNA is TGTGCCAGCAGTTACAGACTAGCGGGACCAAAAGGCGAGCAGTTCTTC. Translation gives CASSYRLAGPKGEQFF.

The chain joins TRBV30 to TRBJ2-5; D is perhaps TRBD1 (5 bases). There are 13 residues in the CDR3. V lost 3 bases and J 2 bases, leaving 10 bases between the germline ends. Germline CDR1 is GTSNPN and CDR2 is SVGIG (reference sequence). DNA of the CDR3: TGTGCCTGGAGCAGGGTACTACAAGAGACCCAGTACTTC. It specifies CAWSRVLQETQYF.

This chain connects TRBV4-1 to TRBJ2-7; tentative D call: TRBD1 (5 bases). V was trimmed by 3 bases and J by 4 bases, leaving 13 bases between them. This CDR3 region has 14 residues. Germline assignment: CDR1 MGHRA and CDR2 YSYEKL. CDR3 residues: CASSQGVNRYEQYF. For the CDR3, the DNA is TGCGCCAGCAGCCAGGGTGTAAACAGGTACGAGCAGTACTTC.

The V and J genes are TRBV7-9 and TRBJ1-5; no definite D call. In germline, CDR1 is SEHNR, CDR2 FQNEAQ (reference sequence). With 0 bases removed from V and 6 bases from J, the gap between germline ends came to 9 bases. This CDR3 has 14 amino acids. CDR3 protein: CASSLAAWGQPQHF. CDR3 in DNA: TGTGCCAGCAGCTTAGCGGCCTGGGGTCAGCCCCAGCATTTT. Filled out from reference TRBV7-9 and TRBJ1-5, the complete variable domain reads DTGVSQNPRHKITKRGQNVTFRCDPISEHNRLYWYRQTLGQGPEFLTYFQNEAQLEKSRLLSDRFSAERPKGSFSTLEIQRTEQGDSAMYLCASSLAAWGQPQHFGDGTRLSIL.

The chain uses TRBV5-4 and TRBJ1-6, with TRBD1 as a possible D gene (6 bases). The germline V gene encodes CDR1 SGHNT and CDR2 YYREEE (reference sequence). CDR3 length: 16 amino acids. V was cut by 4 bases and J by 2 bases, with 13 bases left in between. This CDR3 reads CASSPPGHTYNSPLHF. CDR3 sequence (DNA): TGTGCCAGCAGCCCGCCGGGACATACCTATAATTCACCCCTCCACTTT.

The CDR3 region has the DNA TGTGCCAGCAGCTTGGTGGCCCAAAACACCATATATTTT. Translated, it gives CASSLVAQNTIYF. The rearrangement joins TRBV5-4 to TRBJ1-3; D is unresolved. Germline CDR1 reads SGHNT; CDR2 reads YYREEE (reference sequence). The CDR3 covers 13 residues. The V and J ends lost 0 bases and 6 bases respectively, with 7 bases between them.

This clone is a singleton in its sample. The V call is TRBV30, the J call TRBJ2-1; D remains ambiguous. The V gene lost 3 bases and the J gene lost 4 bases, with 10 bases spanning the gap. The CDR3 extends over 13 amino acids. The V gene's germline CDR1 is GTSNPN and CDR2 SVGIG (reference sequence). The CDR3 bases are TGTGCCTGGAGGGATGGGCTTTACAATGAGCAGTTCTTC. Its protein product is CAWRDGLYNEQFF.

V is TRBV5-4 and J is TRBJ1-4; possible D gene TRBD1, 6 bases. The CDR3 loop spans 15 amino acids. Germline CDR1 reads SGHNT; CDR2 reads YYREEE (reference sequence). Deletions cut 2 bases from V and 3 bases from J, with 11 bases between. In DNA, the CDR3 is TGTGCCAGCAGCTTACAGGGTGCGCCTAATGAAAAACTGTTTTTT. As protein: CASSLQGAPNEKLFF.